The rows below give T cell receptor beta chains drawn from one sample of a study of blood T cell repertoires in COVID-19. Repertoires were generated with immunoSEQ multiplex PCR, while TCRdb's copy carries only in-frame clones and drops some. The sample includes around 330,000 clones, approximately 88% seen only once; the top ten take approximately 1.6%. Specimen: peripheral blood. The origin of the receptors is a woman aged 25 to 45 with COVID-19, enrolled during active disease. Each CDR3 is given with its conserved first and last residue. The D gene is left open where the match is weak. A row's size may be missing; if present it is once, few, many or a size class.

D gene | clone size | J gene | V gene | CDR3 protein | CDR3 DNA
NA | NA | TRBJ1-1 | TRBV4-1 | CASSQGRSVRVNTEAFF | TGCGCCAGCAGCCAAGGGAGGTCGGTGAGGGTGAACACTGAAGCTTTCTTT
TRBD1 | NA | TRBJ1-2 | TRBV4-1 | CASSQVTPGQGRYGYTF | TGCGCCAGCAGCCAAGTAACCCCTGGACAGGGGCGGTATGGCTACACCTTC
NA | few | TRBJ1-2 | TRBV4-2 | CASSQDLGGSYYGYTF | TGTGCCAGCAGCCAAGATCTGGGGGGGTCATACTATGGCTACACCTTC
TRBD1 | NA | TRBJ1-5 | TRBV28 | CASRSYRGGNQPQHF | TGTGCCAGCAGATCATACAGGGGCGGCAATCAGCCCCAGCATTTT
NA | NA | TRBJ2-7 | TRBV21-1 | CASSPRDRVYEQYF | TGTGCCAGCAGCCCCCGGGACAGGGTTTACGAGCAGTACTTC
TRBD1 | NA | TRBJ1-2 | TRBV7-9 | CASSPGQGGDYGYTF | TGTGCCAGCAGCCCCGGACAGGGCGGTGACTATGGCTACACCTTC
TRBD2 | once | TRBJ2-2 | TRBV11-2 | CASSEGRGDPGELFF | TGTGCCAGCAGCGAAGGGCGGGGGGACCCCGGGGAGCTGTTTTTT
TRBD2 | NA | TRBJ2-1 | TRBV29-1 | CSAEVAGTYNEQFF | TGCAGCGCTGAGGTAGCGGGGACCTACAATGAGCAGTTCTTC
TRBD1 | NA | TRBJ1-3 | TRBV6-5 | CASSPRGPGNTIYF | TGTGCCAGCAGTCCCAGGGGGCCAGGAAACACCATATATTTT
TRBD1 | NA | TRBJ1-5 | TRBV5-5 | CASSKALGQFNQPQHF | TGTGCCAGCAGCAAGGCCCTGGGACAGTTCAATCAGCCCCAGCATTTT
NA | NA | TRBJ1-1 | TRBV3-1/TRBV3-2 | CASSRGTEAFF | TGTGCCAGCAGTCGGGGTACTGAAGCTTTCTTT
NA | NA | TRBJ1-1 | TRBV7-3 | CASGTNMNTEAFF | TGTGCCAGCGGGACAAATATGAACACTGAAGCTTTCTTT
TRBD1 | NA | TRBJ2-2 | TRBV6-5 | CANRGPGELFF | TGTGCCAACAGGGGCCCCGGGGAGCTGTTTTTT
NA | NA | TRBJ1-2 | TRBV3-1/TRBV3-2 | CASSQETGSYTF | TGTGCCAGCAGCCAAGAGACGGGGAGCTACACCTTC
TRBD1 | NA | TRBJ1-5 | TRBV7-3 | CASSLRGWTGVRPQHF | TGTGCCAGCAGCTTAAGAGGTTGGACAGGGGTACGGCCCCAGCATTTT
NA | NA | TRBJ1-2 | TRBV2 | CASSAQGEMYGYTF | TGTGCCAGCAGTGCCCAGGGCGAGATGTATGGCTACACCTTC
TRBD2 | NA | TRBJ2-1 | TRBV9 | CASRPTTSGGATVDEQFF | TGTGCCAGCAGGCCTACGACTAGCGGGGGGGCGACCGTTGATGAGCAGTTCTTC
NA | NA | TRBJ1-5 | TRBV28 | CASRNGLRPQHF | TGTGCCAGCAGGAACGGTCTCCGGCCCCAGCATTTT
NA | NA | TRBJ1-1 | TRBV7-9 | CASSPGDWDTEAFF | TGTGCCAGCAGCCCAGGGGATTGGGACACTGAAGCTTTCTTT
NA | NA | TRBJ1-6 | TRBV5-5 | CASSREFPNSPLHF | TGTGCCAGCAGCCGAGAGTTCCCTAATTCACCCCTCCACTTT
NA | NA | TRBJ1-2 | TRBV5-1 | CASSFDSSGYGYTF | TGCGCCAGCAGCTTTGACAGTTCGGGCTATGGCTACACCTTC
NA | NA | TRBJ2-2 | TRBV30 | CAWSEHTTGELFF | TGTGCCTGGAGTGAGCATACGACCGGGGAGCTGTTTTTT
NA | few | TRBJ2-1 | TRBV12-5 | CASGASPSYNEQFF | TGTGCTAGTGGGGCCTCTCCCTCCTACAATGAGCAGTTCTTC
NA | once | TRBJ1-4 | TRBV5-1 | CASSWSTGAANEKLFF | TGCGCCAGCAGCTGGTCGACAGGAGCGGCTAATGAAAAACTGTTTTTT
NA | NA | TRBJ2-1 | TRBV3-1/TRBV3-2 | CASSQGGNEQFF | TGTGCCAGCAGCCAGGGGGGTAATGAGCAGTTCTTC
TRBD1 | NA | TRBJ2-1 | TRBV7-9 | CASVDVSRQGGNEQFF | TGTGCCAGCGTAGATGTCTCTAGACAGGGGGGAAATGAGCAGTTCTTC
NA | NA | TRBJ1-1 | TRBV11-1 | CASSPGGNTEAFF | TGTGCCAGCAGCCCCGGAGGAAACACTGAAGCTTTCTTT
NA | NA | TRBJ1-5 | TRBV11-2 | CASSFGTLGPQHF | TGTGCCAGCAGCTTCGGCACACTAGGGCCCCAGCATTTT
NA | NA | TRBJ2-7 | TRBV30 | CAWSHGTGDYEQYF | TGTGCCTGGAGCCACGGGACGGGAGACTACGAGCAGTACTTC
TRBD1 | NA | TRBJ1-1 | TRBV2 | CASRTGEMGEAFF | TGTGCCAGCAGAACAGGGGAAATGGGTGAAGCTTTCTTT
NA | NA | TRBJ2-3 | TRBV7-9 | CASSSTTDTQYF | TGTGCCAGCAGCTCTACTACAGATACGCAGTATTTT
TRBD1 | once | TRBJ1-1 | TRBV6-5 | CASSYSQGAWGEAFF | TGTGCCAGCAGTTACTCACAGGGGGCTTGGGGTGAAGCTTTCTTT
NA | NA | TRBJ1-5 | TRBV7-2 | CASTRGTSTSNQPQHF | TGTGCCAGCACACGAGGGACATCCACGTCCAATCAGCCCCAGCATTTT
TRBD1 | NA | TRBJ1-1 | TRBV10-3 | CAISESDRGLSEAFF | TGTGCCATCAGTGAGTCGGACAGGGGGCTTAGTGAAGCTTTCTTT
TRBD1 | NA | TRBJ1-1 | TRBV6-5 | CASSWTGNTEAFF | TGTGCCAGCAGCTGGACAGGGAACACTGAAGCTTTCTTT